This TCR beta chain was documented in a study of CD8 T cells in Susac syndrome. Findings of the study overall: An acknowledgment was made by the study that its TCR sequencing and HLA analysis involved relatively few individuals.

When the RNA was reverse transcribed, random hexamers were used with an input of roughly 0.45 to 1 ug. An immunoSEQ multiplex PCR amplified TCR beta CDR3 over 54 Vbeta and 13 Jbeta. A single record per CDR3 protein comes from TCRdb applying MiXCR to the immunoSEQ multiplex PCR reads. There are approximately 200,000 distinct CDR3 sequences in the sample; roughly 94% occur only once, and approximately 0.08% lies in the top ten. Sequencing of TCR beta covered CD8+ and CD4+ T cells obtained from blood. The CD8+ and CD4+ T cells were isolated magnetically using a negative isolation approach, whereas the TEMRA cells were enriched by FACS. V lost 0 bases and J 7 bases, leaving 12 bases between the germline ends. Germline values: CDR1 SGHRS, CDR2 YFSETQ. The CDR3 runs 14 residues. On this clonotype itself: No antigen is known for it.

V and J are TRBV5-1 and TRBJ2-3; D gene unclear. Sequenced: CD4+ T cells from PBMCs. This sequence was found in a human donor with multiple sclerosis. The CDR3 loop reads CASSLEAGGNTQYF. Here the CDR3 DNA reads TGCGCCAGCAGCTTGGAGGCAGGTGGAAATACGCAGTATTTT.